A single sample is the source of the 8 T cell receptor beta chains below, sequenced in a study of Ad26.COV2.S vaccination and SARS-CoV-2 variants (dated by TCRdb to 2020 to 2023). In light of the paper, this sample's treatment or condition label describes: about 20 received Ad26.COV2.S at low or high dose, single or two shots; roughly five received placebo; per-sample allocation not given. For vaccine and placebo recipients, repertoires were sequenced using samples collected on day 63 after the first injection. Preparation of the library involved the immunoSEQ multiplex PCR assay. Not all clones reach the TCRdb copy of this immuneACCESS table, which keeps in-frame sequences only. Checked studies attribute under half of the gap to unresolved V genes and leave the rest unexplained. This sample comprises about 680,000 clones, around 92% of them detected only once. Together, the top ten hold about 1.5% of the sample.

The sample in question was peripheral blood, obtained in a trial of Ad26.COV2.S vaccine versus placebo. These receptor sequences come from a person between 18 and 65 years old who received the Ad26.COV2.S COVID-19 vaccine or a placebo.

CDR3 sequence reads: CATAGQGRDEQYF. DNA of the CDR3: TGTGCCACGGCCGGACAGGGTCGGGACGAGCAGTACTTC. This chain connects TRBV24-1 to TRBJ2-7; 8 nucleotides align to TRBD1. Trimming took 10 bases from V and 5 from J; bases not matched to a gene: 9. Germline V gene lookup returns CDR1 KGHDR and CDR2 SFDVKD. This CDR3 comprises 13 residues.

The V call is TRBV19, the J call TRBJ1-5; 8 positions agree with TRBD1. Germline CDR1 LNHDA, CDR2 SQIVND (reference sequence). The V and J ends lost 5 bases and 6 bases, in that order; junction bases with no gene match: 3. The CDR3 is made up of 13 amino acids. The CDR3, as DNA: TGTGCCAGTAGTCCAACAGGGGGTCAGCCCCAGCATTTT. Translated: CASSPTGGQPQHF. Combining the CDR3 with reference TRBV19 and TRBJ1-5 gives the whole variable domain DGGITQSPKYLFRKEGQNVTLSCEQNLNHDAMYWYRQDPGQGLRLIYYSQIVNDFQKGDIAEGYSVSREKKESFPLTVTSAQKNPTAFYLCASSPTGGQPQHFGDGTRLSIL.

The chain combines TRBV30 with TRBJ1-1; D call uncertain. The CDR3 has 12 amino acids. Per germline, CDR1 GTSNPN and CDR2 SVGIG (reference sequence). Trimming removed 1 base at V and 6 bases at J, with 9 bases between. In nucleotides, the CDR3 is TGTGCCTGGAGTGAAAGTCATTCTGAAGCTTTCTTT. Protein: CAWSESHSEAFF. Combining the CDR3 with reference TRBV30 and TRBJ1-1 gives the whole variable domain SQTIHQWPATLVQPVGSPLSLECTVEGTSNPNLYWYRQAAGRGLQLLFYSVGIGQISSEVPQNLSASRPQDRQFILSSKKLLLSDSGFYLCAWSESHSEAFFGQGTRLTVV.

The chain employs TRBV10-3 and TRBJ2-2; D gene unclear. Germline values: CDR1 ENHRY, CDR2 SYGVKD. V lost 3 bases to trimming and J lost 10 bases, with 6 bases between them. This CDR3 comprises 11 residues. CDR3: CAISDYQELFF. The CDR3 coding sequence is TGTGCCATCAGTGACTATCAGGAGCTGTTTTTT.

The chain employs TRBV6-1 and TRBJ1-2, with D perhaps TRBD1 (6 bases). This CDR3 contains 12 residues. Between the trimmed V and J ends, which lost 2 bases and 6 bases, there was a span of 7 bases. CDR1 and CDR2 (germline): MNHNS, SASEGT. CDR3 DNA: TGTGCCAGCAGTGAAAACAGGGATGGCTACACCTTC. Its translation is CASSENRDGYTF.

The chain is built from TRBV29-1 and TRBJ2-5, with unresolved D. This CDR3 is built from 14 residues. Per germline, CDR1 SQVTM and CDR2 ANQGSEA. V lost 1 base, J lost 0 bases, and 9 bases lay in between. The CDR3 DNA reads TGCAGCGTTGAAGCTGACCAGTACCAAGAGACCCAGTACTTC. Translated: CSVEADQYQETQYF.

This clone was seen just once. The rearrangement uses TRBV7-6 and TRBJ2-7, with D perhaps assigned TRBD1 or TRBD2 (5 bases each). V was shortened by 2 bases and J by 1 base, with 12 bases between the two germline ends. The CDR3 runs to 15 residues. Germline-derived CDR1 and CDR2 are SGHVS and FNYEAQ. CDR3 DNA: TGTGCCAGCAGCTTACGCCAGGGAGCGTCCTACGAGCAGTACTTC. This gives the protein CASSLRQGASYEQYF.

V is TRBV5-6 and J is TRBJ2-7; 8 nucleotides line up with TRBD2. The CDR3 loop spans 14 amino acids. The ends lost 0 bases at V and 6 bases at J; junction bases unmatched: 5. Germline CDR1 is SGHDT and CDR2 is YYEEEE. The CDR3 DNA reads as TGTGCCAGCAGCTTGGGACTAGCGAATGGCGAGCAGTACTTC. This encodes CASSLGLANGEQYF.